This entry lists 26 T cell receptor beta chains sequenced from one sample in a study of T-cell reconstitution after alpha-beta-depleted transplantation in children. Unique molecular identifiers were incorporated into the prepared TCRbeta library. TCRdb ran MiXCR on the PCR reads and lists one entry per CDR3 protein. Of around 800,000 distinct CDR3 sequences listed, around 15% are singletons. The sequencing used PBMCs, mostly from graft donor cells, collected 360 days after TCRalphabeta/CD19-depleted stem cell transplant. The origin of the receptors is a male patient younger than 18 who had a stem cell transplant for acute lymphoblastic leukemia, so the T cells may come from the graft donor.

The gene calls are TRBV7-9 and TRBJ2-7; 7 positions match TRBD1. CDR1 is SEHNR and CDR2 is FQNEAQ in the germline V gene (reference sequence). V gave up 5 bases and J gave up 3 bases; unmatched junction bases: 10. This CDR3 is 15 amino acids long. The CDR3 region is CASSTTGAAVYEQYF. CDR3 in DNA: TGTGCCAGCAGCACAACAGGGGCGGCAGTCTACGAGCAGTACTTC.

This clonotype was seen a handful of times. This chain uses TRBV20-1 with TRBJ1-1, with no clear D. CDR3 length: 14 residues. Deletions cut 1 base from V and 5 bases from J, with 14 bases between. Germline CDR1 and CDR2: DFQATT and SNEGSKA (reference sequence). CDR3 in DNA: TGCAGTGCTAGAGTTTCAACCGGGGTAACTGAAGCTTTCTTT. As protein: CSARVSTGVTEAFF.

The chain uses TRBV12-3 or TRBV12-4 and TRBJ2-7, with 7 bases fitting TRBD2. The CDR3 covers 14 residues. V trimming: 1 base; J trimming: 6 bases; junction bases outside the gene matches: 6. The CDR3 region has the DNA TGTGCCAGCAGTTTAGGGGGGGGGGGTGGCGAGCAGTACTTC. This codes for CASSLGGGGGEQYF.

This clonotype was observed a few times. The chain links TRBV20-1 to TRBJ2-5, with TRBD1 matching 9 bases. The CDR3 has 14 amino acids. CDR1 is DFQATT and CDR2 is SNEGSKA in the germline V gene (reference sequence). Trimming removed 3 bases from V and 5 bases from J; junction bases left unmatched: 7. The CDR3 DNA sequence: TGCAGTGCTAGGAGGGACAGGGCCTATGAGACCCAGTACTTC. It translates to CSARRDRAYETQYF.

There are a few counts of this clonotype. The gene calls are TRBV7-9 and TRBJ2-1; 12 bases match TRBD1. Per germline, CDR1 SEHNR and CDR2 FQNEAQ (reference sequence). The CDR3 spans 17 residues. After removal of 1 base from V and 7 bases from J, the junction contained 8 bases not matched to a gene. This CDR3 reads CASSLVDRDRGLNEQFF. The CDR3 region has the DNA TGTGCCAGCAGCTTAGTTGATCGGGACAGGGGGCTGAATGAGCAGTTCTTC. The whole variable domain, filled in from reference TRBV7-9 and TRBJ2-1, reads DTGVSQNPRHKITKRGQNVTFRCDPISEHNRLYWYRQTLGQGPEFLTYFQNEAQLEKSRLLSDRFSAERPKGSFSTLEIQRTEQGDSAMYLCASSLVDRDRGLNEQFFGPGTRLTVL.

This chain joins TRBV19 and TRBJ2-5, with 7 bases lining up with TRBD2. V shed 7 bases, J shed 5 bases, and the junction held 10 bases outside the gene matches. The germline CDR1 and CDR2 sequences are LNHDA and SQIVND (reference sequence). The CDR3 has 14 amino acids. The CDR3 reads CASNPGLPSETQYF. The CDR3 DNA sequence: TGTGCCAGTAATCCGGGACTACCCTCGGAGACCCAGTACTTC.

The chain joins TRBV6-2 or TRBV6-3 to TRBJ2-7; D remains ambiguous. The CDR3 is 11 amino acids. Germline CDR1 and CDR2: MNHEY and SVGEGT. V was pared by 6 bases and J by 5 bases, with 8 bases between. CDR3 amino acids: CASRKYDEQYF. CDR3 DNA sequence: TGTGCCAGCAGGAAGTATGACGAGCAGTACTTC.

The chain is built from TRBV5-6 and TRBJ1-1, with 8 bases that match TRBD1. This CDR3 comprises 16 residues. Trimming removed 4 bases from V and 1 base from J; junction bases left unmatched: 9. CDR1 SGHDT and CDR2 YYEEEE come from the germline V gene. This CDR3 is CASSPAGQGANTEAFF. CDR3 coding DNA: TGTGCCAGCAGCCCGGCGGGGCAGGGGGCGAACACTGAAGCTTTCTTT.

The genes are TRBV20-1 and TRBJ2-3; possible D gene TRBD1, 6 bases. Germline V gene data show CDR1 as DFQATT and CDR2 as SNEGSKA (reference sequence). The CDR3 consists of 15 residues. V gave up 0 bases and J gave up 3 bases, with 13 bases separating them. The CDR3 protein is CSARDRVQGTDTQYF. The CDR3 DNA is TGCAGTGCTAGAGATCGAGTACAGGGAACAGATACGCAGTATTTT.

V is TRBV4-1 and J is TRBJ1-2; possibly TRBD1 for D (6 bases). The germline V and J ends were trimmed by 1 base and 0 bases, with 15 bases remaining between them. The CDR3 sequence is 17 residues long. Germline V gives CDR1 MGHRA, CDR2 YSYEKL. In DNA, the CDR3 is TGCGCCAGCAGCCAAGTCGGGGGGCTACGACCTAACTATGGCTACACCTTC. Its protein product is CASSQVGGLRPNYGYTF.

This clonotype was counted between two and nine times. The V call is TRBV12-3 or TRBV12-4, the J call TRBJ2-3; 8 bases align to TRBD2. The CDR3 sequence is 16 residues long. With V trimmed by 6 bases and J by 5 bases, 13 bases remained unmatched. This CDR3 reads CASSQPQHGRGDTQYF. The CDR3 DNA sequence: TGTGCCAGCAGCCAACCCCAACACGGGAGGGGAGATACGCAGTATTTT.

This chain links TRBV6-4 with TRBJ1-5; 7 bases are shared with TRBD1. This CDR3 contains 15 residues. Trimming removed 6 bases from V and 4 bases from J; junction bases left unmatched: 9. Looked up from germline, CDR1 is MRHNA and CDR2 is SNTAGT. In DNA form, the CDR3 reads TGTGCCAGCAGGCCCGACAGGGAGGGTAATCAGCCCCAGCATTTT. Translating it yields CASRPDREGNQPQHF.

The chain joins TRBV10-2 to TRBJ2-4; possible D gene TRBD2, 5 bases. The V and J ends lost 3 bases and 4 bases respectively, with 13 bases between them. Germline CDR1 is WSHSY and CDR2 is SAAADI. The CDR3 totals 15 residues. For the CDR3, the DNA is TGCGCCAGCAGTGATATGTTACTAGTAAAAAACATTCAGTACTTC. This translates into CASSDMLLVKNIQYF.

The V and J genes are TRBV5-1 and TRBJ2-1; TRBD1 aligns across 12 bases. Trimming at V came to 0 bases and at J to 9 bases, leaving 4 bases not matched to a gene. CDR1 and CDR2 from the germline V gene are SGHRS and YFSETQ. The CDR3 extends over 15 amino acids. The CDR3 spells CASSLVGQGAFEQFF. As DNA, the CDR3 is TGCGCCAGCAGCTTGGTGGGACAGGGGGCGTTTGAGCAGTTCTTC.

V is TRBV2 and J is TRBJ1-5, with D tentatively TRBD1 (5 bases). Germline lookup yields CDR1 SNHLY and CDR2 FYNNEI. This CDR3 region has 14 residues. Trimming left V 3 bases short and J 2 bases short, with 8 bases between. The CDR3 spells CASSDLGRNQPQHF. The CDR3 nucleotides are TGTGCCAGCAGTGACTTGGGACGCAATCAGCCCCAGCATTTT. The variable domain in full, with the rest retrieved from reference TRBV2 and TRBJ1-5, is EPEVTQTPSHQVTQMGQEVILRCVPISNHLYFYWYRQILGQKVEFLVSFYNNEISEKSEIFDDQFSVERPDGSNFTLKIRSTKLEDSAMYFCASSDLGRNQPQHFGDGTRLSIL.

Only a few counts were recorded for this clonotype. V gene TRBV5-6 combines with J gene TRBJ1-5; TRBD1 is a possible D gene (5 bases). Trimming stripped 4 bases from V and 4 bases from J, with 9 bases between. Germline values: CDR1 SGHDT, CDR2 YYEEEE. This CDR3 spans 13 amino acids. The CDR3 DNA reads TGTGCCAGCAGCGCGGGGCCAAATCAGCCCCAGCATTTT. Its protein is CASSAGPNQPQHF.

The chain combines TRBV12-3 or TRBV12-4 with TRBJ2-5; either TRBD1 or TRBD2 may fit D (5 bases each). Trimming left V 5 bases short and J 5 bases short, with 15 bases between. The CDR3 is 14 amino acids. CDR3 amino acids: CASSMGREAETQYF. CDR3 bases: TGTGCCAGCAGTATGGGACGGGAAGCGGAGACCCAGTACTTC.

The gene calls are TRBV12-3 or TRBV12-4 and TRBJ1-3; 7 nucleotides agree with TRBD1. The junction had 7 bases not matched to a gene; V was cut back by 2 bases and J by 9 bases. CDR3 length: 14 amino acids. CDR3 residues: CASSLPQGSVTIYF. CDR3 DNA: TGTGCCAGCAGTTTACCACAGGGGTCGGTCACCATATATTTT.

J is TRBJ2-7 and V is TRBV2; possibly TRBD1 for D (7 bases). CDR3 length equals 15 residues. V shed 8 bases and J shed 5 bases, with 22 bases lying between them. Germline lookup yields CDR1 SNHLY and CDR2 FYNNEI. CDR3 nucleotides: TGTGCCAGCCCCCCACGGGCAGGGGGGACCCACGAGCAGTACTTC. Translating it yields CASPPRAGGTHEQYF.

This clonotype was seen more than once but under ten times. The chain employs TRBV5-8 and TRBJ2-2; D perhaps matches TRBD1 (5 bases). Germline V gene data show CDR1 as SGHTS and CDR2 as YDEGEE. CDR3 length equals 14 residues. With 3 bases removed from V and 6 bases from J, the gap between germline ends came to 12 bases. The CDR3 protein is CASSSLGAAGELFF. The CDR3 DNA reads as TGTGCCAGCAGCTCCTTAGGGGCGGCCGGGGAGCTGTTTTTT.

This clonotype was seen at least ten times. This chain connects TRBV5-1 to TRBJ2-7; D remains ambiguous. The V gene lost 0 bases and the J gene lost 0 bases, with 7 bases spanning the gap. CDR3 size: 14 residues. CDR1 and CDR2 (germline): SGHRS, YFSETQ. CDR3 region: CASSLGILSYEQYF. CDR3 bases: TGCGCCAGCAGCTTGGGGATTCTCTCCTACGAGCAGTACTTC. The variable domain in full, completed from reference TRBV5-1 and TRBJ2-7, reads KAGVTQTPRYLIKTRGQQVTLSCSPISGHRSVSWYQQTPGQGLQFLFEYFSETQRNKGNFPGRFSGRQFSNSRSEMNVSTLELGDSALYLCASSLGILSYEQYFGPGTRLTVT.

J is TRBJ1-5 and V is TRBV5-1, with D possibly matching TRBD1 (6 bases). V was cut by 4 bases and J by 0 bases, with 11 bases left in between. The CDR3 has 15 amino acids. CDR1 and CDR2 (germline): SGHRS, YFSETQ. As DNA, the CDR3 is TGCGCCAGCAGCCCTGGGACATATAGCAATCAGCCCCAGCATTTT. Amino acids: CASSPGTYSNQPQHF.

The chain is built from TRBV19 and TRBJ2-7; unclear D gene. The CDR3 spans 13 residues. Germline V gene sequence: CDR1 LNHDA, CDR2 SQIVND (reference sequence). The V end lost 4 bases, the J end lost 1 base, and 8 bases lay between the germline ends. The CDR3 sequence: CASSKDGSYEQYF. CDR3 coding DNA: TGTGCCAGTAGTAAGGACGGGTCCTACGAGCAGTACTTC.

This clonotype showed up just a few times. The CDR3 here is CASSIWTGYEQYF. CDR3 DNA sequence: TGTGCCAGCAGTATTTGGACGGGCTACGAGCAGTACTTC. V is TRBV12-3 or TRBV12-4 and J is TRBJ2-7; D ambiguous. The V gene lost 5 bases and the J gene lost 3 bases, with 11 bases spanning the gap. The CDR3 spans 13 residues.

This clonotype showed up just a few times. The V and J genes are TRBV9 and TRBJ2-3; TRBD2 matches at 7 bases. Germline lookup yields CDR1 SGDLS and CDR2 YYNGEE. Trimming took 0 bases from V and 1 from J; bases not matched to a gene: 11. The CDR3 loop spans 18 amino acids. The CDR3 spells CASSVGGSGRAGTDTQYF. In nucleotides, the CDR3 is TGTGCCAGCAGCGTAGGTGGAAGTGGGAGGGCCGGCACAGATACGCAGTATTTT.

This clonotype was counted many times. The CDR3 DNA follows: TGTGCCAGCAGCCGATGGGGAGAGCAGTTCTTC. Protein sequence: CASSRWGEQFF. The chain is built from TRBV12-3 or TRBV12-4 and TRBJ2-1; D not resolved. This CDR3 region has 11 residues. Trimming left V 6 bases short and J 10 bases short, with 10 bases between.